This note documents a single T cell receptor (beta chain) sequence. The sample is drawn from a study of Ad26.COV2.S vaccination and SARS-CoV-2 variants. Overall study: The vaccine Ad26.COV2.S was put into the muscle once, or twice with 56 days between.

Treatment described: some 20 received Ad26.COV2.S at low or high dose, single or two shots; about 5 received placebo; per-sample allocation not given. Day 63 after the first injection of vaccine or placebo was the sampling time. Some clones are missing from TCRdb's copy, which holds only in-frame ones; the method was immunoSEQ multiplex PCR. The sample lists around 370,000 clones, about 85% occurring once. The CDR3 totals 18 residues. V lost 0 bases, J lost 6 bases, and 23 bases lay in between. Germline V gene lookup returns CDR1 SGHVS and CDR2 FNYEAQ. The J gene is TRBJ1-1, the V gene TRBV7-6; the D gene is possibly TRBD1 (5 bases). The sample was peripheral blood, taken in a trial of Ad26.COV2.S vaccine versus placebo. The receptor was derived from a person aged 18 to 65 who received the Ad26.COV2.S COVID-19 vaccine or a placebo. In DNA form, the CDR3 reads TGTGCCAGCAGCTTAGCCCCTTGGGGCGGGACCTTAGCATCTGAAGCTTTCTTT. Amino acid sequence: CASSLAPWGGTLASEAFF.